The 24 T cell receptor beta chains presented below share a single source sample, sequenced in a study of blood T cell repertoires in COVID-19. TCRdb's copy holds only in-frame clones and misses some; the assay was immunoSEQ multiplex PCR. Among more than 35,000 clones listed, roughly 75% were seen once. Material: peripheral blood. These receptor sequences come from an older man with active or convalescent COVID-19.

The chain is built from TRBV6-5 and TRBJ2-7; D call uncertain. V lost 5 bases to trimming and J lost 0 bases, with 11 bases between them. CDR1 MNHEY and CDR2 SVGAGI come from the germline V gene. The CDR3 runs to 14 residues. The CDR3 sequence: CASSPGWSSYEQYF. As DNA, the CDR3 is TGTGCCAGCAGTCCCGGGTGGAGCTCCTACGAGCAGTACTTC.

V usage is TRBV29-1 and J usage is TRBJ2-3; a weak D match, TRBD1 (7 bases). V was trimmed by 1 base and J by 0 bases, leaving 20 bases between them. Germline V gene lookup returns CDR1 SQVTM and CDR2 ANQGSEA. This CDR3 comprises 18 residues. The CDR3 DNA follows: TGCAGCGTTGAAGCTTTAGGGGGGACAGCGACTAGCACAGATACGCAGTATTTT. Translated: CSVEALGGTATSTDTQYF.

The chain links TRBV7-9 to TRBJ2-1; 11 nucleotides match TRBD2. The CDR3 has 16 residues. With 4 bases clipped from V and 7 bases from J, the junction kept 9 bases outside the gene matches. Germline lookup yields CDR1 SEHNR and CDR2 FQNEAQ (reference sequence). CDR3: CASSSILAGVVNEQFF. As DNA, the CDR3 is TGTGCCAGCAGCTCCATACTAGCGGGAGTCGTAAATGAGCAGTTCTTC.

The gene calls are TRBV2 and TRBJ2-5, with 7 bases aligning to TRBD1. V lost 7 bases to trimming and J lost 4 bases; unmatched junction nucleotides: 6. Looked up from germline, CDR1 is SNHLY and CDR2 is FYNNEI. The CDR3 has 13 residues. The CDR3 is CASIQGIRETQYF. The CDR3 DNA sequence: TGTGCCAGCATACAGGGGATAAGAGAGACCCAGTACTTC.

CDR3 DNA: TGTGCCAGCAGCCCAGACAGGGGGCTCCTCTCACCCCTCCACTTT. Translation: CASSPDRGLLSPLHF. J is TRBJ1-6 and V is TRBV7-9; TRBD1 matches 10 bases. CDR3 length equals 15 residues. The germline gives CDR1 SEHNR, CDR2 FQNEAQ (reference sequence). Trimming took 5 bases from V and 10 from J; bases not matched to a gene: 8.

The rearrangement links TRBV7-2 to TRBJ1-3, with 7 nucleotides matching TRBD1. The length of the CDR3 is 16 residues. The germline gives CDR1 SGHTA, CDR2 FQGNSA. V dropped 5 bases and J dropped 7; count of bases not matched to a gene: 14. The CDR3 DNA reads as TGTGCCAGCAGCCCCAGGGGGAGCCAAGGAGAGAACACCATATATTTT. Translated, it gives CASSPRGSQGENTIYF. The variable domain in full, completed from reference TRBV7-2 and TRBJ1-3, reads GAGVSQSPSNKVTEKGKDVELRCDPISGHTALYWYRQSLGQGLEFLIYFQGNSAPDKSGLPSDRFSAERTGGSVSTLTIQRTQQEDSAVYLCASSPRGSQGENTIYFGEGSWLTVV.

V is TRBV30 and J is TRBJ2-7; the D gene is possibly TRBD1 (6 bases). The V and J ends lost 1 base and 2 bases respectively, with 9 bases between them. The V gene's germline CDR1 is GTSNPN and CDR2 SVGIG (reference sequence). This CDR3 is built from 13 residues. The CDR3 sequence: CAWSEGVTYEQYF. The CDR3 DNA reads as TGTGCCTGGAGTGAGGGGGTCACCTACGAGCAGTACTTC.

The chain employs TRBV6-1 and TRBJ1-2; D is unresolved. Germline values: CDR1 MNHNS, CDR2 SASEGT. V lost 1 base and J 0 bases, leaving 6 bases between the germline ends. The CDR3 spans 14 residues. Here the CDR3 reads CASSEGPSNYGYTF. The CDR3 bases are TGTGCCAGCAGTGAAGGGCCCTCTAACTATGGCTACACCTTC.

The V gene is TRBV6-5, the J gene TRBJ2-1, with 10 bases matching TRBD2. The V and J ends lost 7 bases and 6 bases, in that order; junction bases with no gene match: 6. The CDR3 totals 14 residues. Per the germline V gene, CDR1 is MNHEY and CDR2 is SVGAGI. This CDR3 reads CASTPSGGFNEQFF. The CDR3 nucleotides are TGTGCCAGCACCCCTAGCGGGGGTTTCAATGAGCAGTTCTTC.

The rearrangement uses TRBV30 and TRBJ2-5; no reliable D call. The CDR3 extends over 13 amino acids. Germline V gene lookup returns CDR1 GTSNPN and CDR2 SVGIG (reference sequence). V was cut by 1 base and J by 5 bases, with 11 bases left in between. DNA of the CDR3: TGTGCCTGGAGTGGCCAGCCCAGGGAGACCCAGTACTTC. Encoded protein: CAWSGQPRETQYF.

The genes are TRBV12-3 or TRBV12-4 and TRBJ1-4, with D perhaps TRBD1 (5 bases). The CDR3 covers 13 residues. V was shortened by 7 bases and J by 4 bases, with 10 bases between the two germline ends. The CDR3 reads CASNRRINEKLFF. CDR3 nucleotides: TGTGCCAGCAACAGGCGGATTAATGAAAAACTGTTTTTT.

The chain is built from TRBV19 and TRBJ2-3; 7 bases line up with TRBD1. Germline trimming cut 1 base from V and 0 bases from J; bases unmatched to any gene: 4. This CDR3 contains 16 residues. Germline loops: CDR1 LNHDA, CDR2 SQIVND (reference sequence). CDR3 sequence (DNA): TGTGCCAGTAGTATAGGACAGGGTTTGAGCACAGATACGCAGTATTTT. It translates to CASSIGQGLSTDTQYF.

The V gene is TRBV28, the J gene TRBJ2-3; D is unclear. The CDR3 extends over 14 amino acids. Germline lookup yields CDR1 MDHEN and CDR2 SYDVKM. Deletions cut 4 bases from V and 3 bases from J, with 11 bases between. CDR3 loop: CASSSTQKTDTQYF. The CDR3 nucleotides are TGTGCCAGCAGTTCCACACAGAAGACAGATACGCAGTATTTT. Variable domain in full (rest from reference TRBV28 and TRBJ2-3): DVKVTQSSRYLVKRTGEKVFLECVQDMDHENMFWYRQDPGLGLRLIYFSYDVKMKEKGDIPEGYSVSREKKERFSLILESASTNQTSMYLCASSSTQKTDTQYFGPGTRLTVL.

V usage is TRBV19 and J usage is TRBJ1-6; perhaps TRBD1 as D (5 bases). The germline gives CDR1 LNHDA, CDR2 SQIVND (reference sequence). The CDR3 spans 15 residues. V was pared by 6 bases and J by 9 bases, with 18 bases between. The CDR3 sequence is CASSTSGGGSSPLHF. CDR3 bases: TGTGCCAGTAGCACCTCCGGCGGGGGAAGTTCACCCCTCCACTTT.

The chain joins TRBV10-3 to TRBJ2-7; D is possibly TRBD2 (6 bases). CDR1 and CDR2 from the germline V gene are ENHRY and SYGVKD. The CDR3 is 14 residues long. V was pared by 7 bases and J by 0 bases, with 13 bases between. CDR3 coding DNA: TGTGCCATCACTGCGGGGAGGTTCTCCTACGAGCAGTACTTC. Its protein is CAITAGRFSYEQYF.

The J gene is TRBJ2-7, the V gene TRBV6-1; a weak D match, TRBD1 (5 bases). Deletions cut 0 bases from V and 5 bases from J, with 8 bases between. This CDR3 is 13 amino acids long. CDR1 MNHNS and CDR2 SASEGT come from the germline V gene. CDR3 amino acids: CASSEASGNEQYF. The CDR3 nucleotides are TGTGCCAGCAGTGAAGCGTCAGGGAACGAGCAGTACTTC.

The rearrangement joins TRBV7-8 to TRBJ2-7, with unresolved D. The germline gives CDR1 SGHVS, CDR2 FQNEAQ. The CDR3 has 15 residues. V lost 1 base and J lost 7, with 17 bases in between. The CDR3 loop reads CASSLDTQDHEEQYF. The CDR3 coding sequence is TGTGCCAGCAGCTTAGATACGCAGGATCATGAGGAGCAGTACTTC.

The chain joins TRBV28 to TRBJ2-7; 11 nucleotides align to TRBD2. The J segment lost 6 bases and the V segment lost 5 bases, leaving 6 bases of the junction unmatched. The CDR3 totals 14 residues. The germline gives CDR1 MDHEN, CDR2 SYDVKM. The CDR3 DNA is TGTGCCAGCAGTCGTAGCGGGGGGGCATTCGAGCAGTACTTC. Residues: CASSRSGGAFEQYF.

V is TRBV7-8 and J is TRBJ2-1; 9 bases fit TRBD1. Germline lookup yields CDR1 SGHVS and CDR2 FQNEAQ. V was clipped by 1 base and J by 8 bases; unmatched bases: 0. The CDR3 length is 13 residues. The CDR3 DNA sequence: TGTGCCAGCAGCTTAGGGACAGGGGATGAGCAGTTCTTC. Protein sequence: CASSLGTGDEQFF.

The chain employs TRBV7-3 and TRBJ2-2; 7 bases are a match to TRBD1. V was clipped by 5 bases and J by 4 bases; unmatched bases: 4. The CDR3 contains 14 residues. Per the germline V gene, CDR1 is SGHTA and CDR2 is FQGTGA. Here the CDR3 DNA reads TGTGCCAGCAGCCCAGGGGGAAGCACCGGGGAGCTGTTTTTT. Encoded protein: CASSPGGSTGELFF.

The genes are TRBV23-1 and TRBJ2-3; 7 nucleotides align to TRBD1. TRBV23-1 is assigned to the ORF class and has an uncertain function. The trim removed 7 bases at V and 0 bases at J, leaving 16 bases unmatched. The CDR3 spans 18 residues. The CDR3 protein is CASKQGQPRLYSTDTQYF. The DNA for the CDR3 is TGCGCCAGCAAGCAGGGACAGCCCCGACTATATAGCACAGATACGCAGTATTTT.

The V call is TRBV27, the J call TRBJ1-3, with D perhaps matching TRBD1 (5 bases). CDR1 is MNHEY, CDR2 SMNVEV, per germline (reference sequence). The CDR3 contains 14 residues. With 3 bases removed from V and 4 bases from J, the gap between germline ends came to 10 bases. The DNA for the CDR3 is TGTGCCAGCAGTTTTTCCAGGGAAGGAAACACCATATATTTT. This translates into CASSFSREGNTIYF.

The chain has TRBV6-5 and TRBJ1-5, with TRBD1 as a possible D gene (6 bases). V was pared by 6 bases and J by 9 bases, with 15 bases between. Germline V lookup: CDR1 MNHEY, CDR2 SVGAGI. CDR3 size: 13 residues. CDR3 residues: CASRAQGLGPQHF. Here the CDR3 DNA reads TGTGCCAGCAGGGCCCAGGGGCTAGGGCCCCAGCATTTT.

The chain recombines TRBV7-2 with TRBJ2-5; tentatively, D is TRBD2 (6 bases). V was cut by 1 base and J by 4 bases, with 13 bases left in between. Per germline, CDR1 SGHTA and CDR2 FQGNSA. The CDR3 has 15 amino acids. CDR3 nucleotides: TGTGCCAGCAGCTTAGTCGGGAGTTTGGGAGAGACCCAGTACTTC. Translating it yields CASSLVGSLGETQYF.